This record concerns one TCR beta chain sequence. Its antigen is unknown. This entry belongs to a study of T cells in Graves' hyperthyroidism and ophthalmopathy. The sample of blood was obtained at first hyperthyroidism diagnosis (before any ophthalmopathy symptoms). Germline CDR1 reads LGHNA; CDR2 reads YNFKEQ. V lost 0 bases to trimming and J lost 4 bases, with 16 bases between them. The CDR3 is 17 residues long. From RNA transcripts, TCR beta CDR3 regions were amplified. Primed by the HTBI set, a first-round RT-PCR was run on the TCR CDR3. MiXCR, applied by TCRdb to the multiplex PCR reads, yields one record per CDR3 protein. Of approximately 360,000 distinct CDR3 sequences in the sample, around 16% were seen once. Study outcomes and limitations: Clonotypes that were expanded in thyroid above 0.001 mostly appeared in blood too. Stable hyperthyroidism was separated from ophthalmopathy by a model based on 13 V-J features.

The specimen was blood. The sequence was collected from a woman between 18 and 30 years old with Graves' hyperthyroidism that later progressed to Graves' ophthalmopathy. The genes are TRBV4-2 and TRBJ2-1; the D gene is possibly TRBD2 (6 bases). DNA of the CDR3: TGTGCCAGCAGCCAAGATCTAGACTTAGGGAGGTACAATGAGCAGTTCTTC. Encoded protein: CASSQDLDLGRYNEQFF.